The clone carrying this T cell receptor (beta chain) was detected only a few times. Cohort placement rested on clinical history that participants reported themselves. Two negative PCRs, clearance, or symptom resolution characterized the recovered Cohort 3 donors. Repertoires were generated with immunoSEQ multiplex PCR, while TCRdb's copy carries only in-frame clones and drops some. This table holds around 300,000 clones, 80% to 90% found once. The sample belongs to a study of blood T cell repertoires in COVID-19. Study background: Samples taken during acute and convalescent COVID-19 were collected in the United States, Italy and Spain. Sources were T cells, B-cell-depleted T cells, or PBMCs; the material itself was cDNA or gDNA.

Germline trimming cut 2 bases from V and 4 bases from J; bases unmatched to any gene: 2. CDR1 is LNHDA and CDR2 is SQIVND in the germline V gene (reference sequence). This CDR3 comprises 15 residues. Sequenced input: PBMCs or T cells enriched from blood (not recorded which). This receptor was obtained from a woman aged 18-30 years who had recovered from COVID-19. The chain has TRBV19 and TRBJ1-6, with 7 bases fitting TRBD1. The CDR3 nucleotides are TGTGCCAGTAGTATATCGGGACAGTATAATTCACCCCTCCACTTT. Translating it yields CASSISGQYNSPLHF.